This TCR beta chain is from a study of blood T cell repertoires in COVID-19. The overall study: Samples representing acute and convalescent COVID-19 were sourced from the United States, Italy and Spain.

Original processing notes: The authors estimated nucleated cell counts from reference gene primer amplification. Generated by immunoSEQ multiplex PCR, the TCRdb table keeps only in-frame clones and is missing some. V, J and clone size are taken as reported in that table, and D and trimming were inferred from the DNA itself. The sample has approximately 240,000 clones; roughly 82% are singletons. CDR1 is LGHDT, CDR2 YNNKEL, per germline (reference sequence). V dropped 3 bases and J dropped 0 bases, with 18 bases sitting between them. The CDR3 totals 17 residues. The V and J genes are TRBV3-1 (or the pseudogene TRBV3-2) and TRBJ2-7; perhaps TRBD2 as D (8 bases). The sample comprised peripheral blood. This TCR was recovered from a woman over 75 with active or convalescent COVID-19. The CDR3 spells CASSQGLGQASSYEQYF. In DNA form, the CDR3 reads TGTGCCAGCAGCCAGGGACTAGGACAGGCTAGCTCCTACGAGCAGTACTTC.